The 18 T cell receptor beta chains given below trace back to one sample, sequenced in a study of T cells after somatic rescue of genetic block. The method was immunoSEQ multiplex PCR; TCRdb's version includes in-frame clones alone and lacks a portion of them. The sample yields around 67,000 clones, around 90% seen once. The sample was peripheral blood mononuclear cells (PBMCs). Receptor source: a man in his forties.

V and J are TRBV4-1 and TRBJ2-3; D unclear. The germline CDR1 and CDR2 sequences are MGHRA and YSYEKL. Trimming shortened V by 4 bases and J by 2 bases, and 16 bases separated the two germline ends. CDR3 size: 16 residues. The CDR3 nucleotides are TGCGCCAGCAGCCGATCACCTGGCACAGACACAGATACGCAGTATTTT. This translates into CASSRSPGTDTDTQYF.

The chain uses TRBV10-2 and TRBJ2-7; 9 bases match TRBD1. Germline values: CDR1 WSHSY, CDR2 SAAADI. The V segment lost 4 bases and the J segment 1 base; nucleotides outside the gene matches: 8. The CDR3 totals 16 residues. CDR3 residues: CASSGTGTGRSYEQYF. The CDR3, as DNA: TGCGCCAGCAGTGGTACCGGGACAGGGAGGTCCTACGAGCAGTACTTC.

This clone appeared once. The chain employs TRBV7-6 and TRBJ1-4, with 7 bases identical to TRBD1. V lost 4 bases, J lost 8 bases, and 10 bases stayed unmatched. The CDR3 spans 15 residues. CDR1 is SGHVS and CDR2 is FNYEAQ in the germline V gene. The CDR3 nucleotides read TGTGCCAGCAGCTGGACAGGCGGGTTCGGAGAAAAACTGTTTTTT. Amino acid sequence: CASSWTGGFGEKLFF.

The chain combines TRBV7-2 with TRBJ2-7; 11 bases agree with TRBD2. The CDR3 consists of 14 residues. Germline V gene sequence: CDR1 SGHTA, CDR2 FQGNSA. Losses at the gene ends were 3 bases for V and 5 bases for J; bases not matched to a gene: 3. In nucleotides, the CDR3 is TGTGCCAGCAGCTTCTTAGCGGGAGGGAACGAGCAGTACTTC. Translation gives CASSFLAGGNEQYF.

In nucleotides, the CDR3 is TGCGCCAGCAGCCAACCGGACAGGGGGAACACCGGGGAGCTGTTTTTT. This translates into CASSQPDRGNTGELFF. The V gene is TRBV4-1, the J gene TRBJ2-2; 9 bases line up with TRBD1. Trimming took 2 bases from V and 1 from J; bases not matched to a gene: 2. This CDR3 region has 16 residues. CDR1 is MGHRA and CDR2 is YSYEKL in the germline V gene.

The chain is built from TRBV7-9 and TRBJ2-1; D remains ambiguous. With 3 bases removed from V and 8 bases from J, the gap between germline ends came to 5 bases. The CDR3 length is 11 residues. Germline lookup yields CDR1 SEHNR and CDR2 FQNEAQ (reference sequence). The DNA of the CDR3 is TGTGCCAGCAGCTTCCAAGATGAGCAGTTCTTC. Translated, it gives CASSFQDEQFF.

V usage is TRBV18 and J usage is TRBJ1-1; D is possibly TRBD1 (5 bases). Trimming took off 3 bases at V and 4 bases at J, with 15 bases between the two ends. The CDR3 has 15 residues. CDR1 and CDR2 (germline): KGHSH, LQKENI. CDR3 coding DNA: TGTGCCAGCTCACCGGGGACGTGGGGGACCACTGAAGCTTTCTTT. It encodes CASSPGTWGTTEAFF.

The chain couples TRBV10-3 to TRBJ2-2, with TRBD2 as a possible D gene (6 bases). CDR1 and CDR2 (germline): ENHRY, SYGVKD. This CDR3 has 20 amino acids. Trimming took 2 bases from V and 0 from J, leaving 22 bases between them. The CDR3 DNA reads TGTGCCATCAGTGAGCCCAGGGTGGCGGGATCACAGGCGAACACCGGGGAGCTGTTTTTT. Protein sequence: CAISEPRVAGSQANTGELFF.

The DNA for the CDR3 is TGTGCCAGCACCACCCCGGGAGTCTACGAGCAGTACTTC. It is translated as CASTTPGVYEQYF. V is TRBV7-9 and J is TRBJ2-7; D might be TRBD2 (6 bases). The CDR3 extends over 13 amino acids. The germline V gene has CDR1 SEHNR and CDR2 FQNEAQ (reference sequence). The V end lost 7 bases, the J end lost 3 bases, and 13 bases lay between the germline ends.

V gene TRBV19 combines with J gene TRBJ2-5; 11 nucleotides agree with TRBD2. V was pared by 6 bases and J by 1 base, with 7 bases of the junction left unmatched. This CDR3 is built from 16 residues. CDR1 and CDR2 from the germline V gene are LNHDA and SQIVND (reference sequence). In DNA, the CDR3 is TGTGCCAGTAGGACCTTTGGGACTAGCGGCCAAGAGACCCAGTACTTC. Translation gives CASRTFGTSGQETQYF.

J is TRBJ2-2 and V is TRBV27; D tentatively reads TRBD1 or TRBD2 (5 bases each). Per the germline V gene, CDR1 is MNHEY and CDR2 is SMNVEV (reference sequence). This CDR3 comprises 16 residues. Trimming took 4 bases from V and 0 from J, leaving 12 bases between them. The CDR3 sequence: CASSSGRASNTGELFF. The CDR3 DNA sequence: TGTGCCAGCAGTTCAGGGCGGGCCTCGAACACCGGGGAGCTGTTTTTT.

The CDR3 DNA reads TGTGCCAGCAGTGACGGGGGAAGGAACAATGAGCAGTTCTTC. Translation gives CASSDGGRNNEQFF. The chain couples TRBV25-1 to TRBJ2-1; D may be TRBD2 (6 bases). V lost 3 bases and J lost 5, with 11 bases in between. CDR1 MGHDK and CDR2 SYGVNS come from the germline V gene. CDR3 length equals 14 residues. The whole variable domain, filled in from reference TRBV25-1 and TRBJ2-1, reads EADIYQTPRYLVIGTGKKITLECSQTMGHDKMYWYQQDPGMELHLIHYSYGVNSTEKGDLSSESTVSRIRTEHFPLTLESARPSHTSQYLCASSDGGRNNEQFFGPGTRLTVL.

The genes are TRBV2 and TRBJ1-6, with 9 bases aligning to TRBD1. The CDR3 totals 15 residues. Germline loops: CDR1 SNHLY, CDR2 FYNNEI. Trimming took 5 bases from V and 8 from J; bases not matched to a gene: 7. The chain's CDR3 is CASSYETGGDSPLHF. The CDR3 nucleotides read TGTGCCAGCAGTTACGAGACAGGGGGGGATTCACCCCTCCACTTT.

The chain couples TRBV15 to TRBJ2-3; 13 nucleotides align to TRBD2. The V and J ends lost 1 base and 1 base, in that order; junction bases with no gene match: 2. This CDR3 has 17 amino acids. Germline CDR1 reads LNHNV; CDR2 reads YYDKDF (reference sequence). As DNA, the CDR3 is TGTGCCACCAGCAGAGGGACTAGCGGGGGAGGCACAGATACGCAGTATTTT. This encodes CATSRGTSGGGTDTQYF.

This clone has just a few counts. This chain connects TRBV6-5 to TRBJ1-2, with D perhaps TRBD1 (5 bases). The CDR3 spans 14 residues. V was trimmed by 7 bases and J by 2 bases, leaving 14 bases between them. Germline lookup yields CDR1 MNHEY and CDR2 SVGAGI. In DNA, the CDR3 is TGTGCCAGCACCACGGGGGGAAGGAACTATGGCTACACCTTC. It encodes CASTTGGRNYGYTF.

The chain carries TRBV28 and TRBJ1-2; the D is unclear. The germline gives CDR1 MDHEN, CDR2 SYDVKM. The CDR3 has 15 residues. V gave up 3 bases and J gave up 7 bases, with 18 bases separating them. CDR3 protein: CASSFIRTRAGGYTF. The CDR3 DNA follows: TGTGCCAGCAGTTTTATAAGGACCAGAGCCGGTGGCTACACCTTC.

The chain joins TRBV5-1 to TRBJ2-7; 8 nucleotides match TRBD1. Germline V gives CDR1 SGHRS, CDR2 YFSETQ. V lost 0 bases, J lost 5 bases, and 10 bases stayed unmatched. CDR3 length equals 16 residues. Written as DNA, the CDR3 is TGCGCCAGCAGCTTGGAGGCCAGGGGGCGGGCGAACGAGCAGTACTTC. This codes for CASSLEARGRANEQYF.

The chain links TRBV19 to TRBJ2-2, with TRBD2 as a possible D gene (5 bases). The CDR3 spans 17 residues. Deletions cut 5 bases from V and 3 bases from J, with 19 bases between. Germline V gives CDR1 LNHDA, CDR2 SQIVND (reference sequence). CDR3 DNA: TGTGCCAGTAGTGCCTCCGGGGTCCGGCGACACACCGGGGAGCTGTTTTTT. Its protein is CASSASGVRRHTGELFF.